These T cell receptor beta chains were read from a single sample in a study of STAT3 mutations in large granular lymphocyte leukemia. TCRdb's table, derived via immunoSEQ multiplex PCR, lists solely in-frame clones and lacks some. Of 30,000 to 45,000 clones in the sample, more than 70% were seen once. Sample: PBMCs. Receptors originate from a human donor with T large granular lymphocyte leukemia. Some clones in this sample may be carry-over from other donors' samples. The CDR3 runs from the conserved cysteine through the conserved F or W. Each record gives: CDR3 length, J gene, D gene, clone size, V gene, CDR3 DNA, CDR3 protein. The D gene is left open where the match is weak. Expanded clones get a size class; other rows say once, few or many, or leave the size out.

16 | TRBJ1-1 | - | - | TRBV15 | TGTGCCACCAGCGTCCCAGGGGTTTCAGAAGTCACTGAAGCTTTCTTT | CATSVPGVSEVTEAFF
14 | TRBJ2-1 | TRBD2 | - | TRBV5-1 | TGCGCCAGCAGCTTGATACTAGCGGGGCATGAGCAGTTCTTC | CASSLILAGHEQFF
13 | TRBJ1-2 | TRBD1 | - | TRBV5-1 | TGCGCCAGCAGCGTACAGGGGGGAGATGGCTACACCTTC | CASSVQGGDGYTF
15 | TRBJ2-7 | TRBD1 | - | TRBV5-5 | TGTGCCAGCAGCTTGGTGTGGACAGGCCCCTACGAGCAGTACTTC | CASSLVWTGPYEQYF
14 | TRBJ1-6 | - | - | TRBV6-5 | TGTGCCAGCAGTTATACAGCACCCTCCTTTGGCCTCCACTTT | CASSYTAPSFGLHF
11 | TRBJ2-3 | - | - | TRBV5-1 | TGCGCCAGCAGCTTCTATGATACGCAGTATTTT | CASSFYDTQYF
15 | TRBJ2-2 | TRBD1 | - | TRBV29-1 | TGCAGCGTTGAGTGGGACAGGGTGAACACCGGGGAGCTGTTTTTT | CSVEWDRVNTGELFF
15 | TRBJ1-2 | TRBD1 | - | TRBV6-5 | TGTGCCAGCAAGTCGACAGGGGGTCTGAACTATGGCTACACCTTC | CASKSTGGLNYGYTF
13 | TRBJ1-2 | - | - | TRBV14 | TGTGCCAGCAGCCCCAGCCTAAACAAAGGCTACACCTTC | CASSPSLNKGYTF
14 | TRBJ2-7 | TRBD1 | - | TRBV27 | TGTGCCAGCAGTTTCGGGACAGGCCCGGACGAGCAGTACTTC | CASSFGTGPDEQYF
14 | TRBJ1-1 | - | - | TRBV29-1 | TGCAGCGTTGGACTTGGGGGGATGAACACTGAAGCTTTCTTT | CSVGLGGMNTEAFF
15 | TRBJ2-3 | - | few | TRBV7-9 | TGTGCCAGCAGGGAGACAGTTTCGGGCACAGATACGCAGTATTTT | CASRETVSGTDTQYF
15 | TRBJ1-3 | - | - | TRBV7-9 | TGTGCCAGCAGCTTAGGACCGAGCTCTGGAAACACCATATATTTT | CASSLGPSSGNTIYF
15 | TRBJ1-2 | - | - | TRBV27 | TGTGCCAGCAGTTTAAAACACCTATCTAACTATGGCTACACCTTC | CASSLKHLSNYGYTF